This T cell receptor beta chain stems from a study of CD8 T cells in ankylosing spondylitis. This clonotype was detected a few times. Scientists made TCR beta libraries using quantitative 5'-RACE with molecular barcodes. TCRdb re-analysed the 5' RACE reads in MiXCR, keeping a single row per CDR3 protein. Here the sample spans roughly 150,000 distinct CDR3 sequences, 9.8% being singletons. CDR1 and CDR2 (germline): MNHEY, SVGAGI. The germline V and J ends were trimmed by 0 bases and 1 base, with 7 bases remaining between them. The CDR3 is 15 residues long. The material sequenced was blood, either unsorted or a sorted T cell fraction (not recorded which). The source of this sequence is a female donor with ankylosing spondylitis or in good health (not recorded which). The chain links TRBV6-5 to TRBJ1-5, with D unresolved. This CDR3 is CASSYSEGSNQPQHF. The CDR3 DNA reads as TGTGCCAGCAGTTACTCGGAGGGAAGCAATCAGCCCCAGCATTTT.